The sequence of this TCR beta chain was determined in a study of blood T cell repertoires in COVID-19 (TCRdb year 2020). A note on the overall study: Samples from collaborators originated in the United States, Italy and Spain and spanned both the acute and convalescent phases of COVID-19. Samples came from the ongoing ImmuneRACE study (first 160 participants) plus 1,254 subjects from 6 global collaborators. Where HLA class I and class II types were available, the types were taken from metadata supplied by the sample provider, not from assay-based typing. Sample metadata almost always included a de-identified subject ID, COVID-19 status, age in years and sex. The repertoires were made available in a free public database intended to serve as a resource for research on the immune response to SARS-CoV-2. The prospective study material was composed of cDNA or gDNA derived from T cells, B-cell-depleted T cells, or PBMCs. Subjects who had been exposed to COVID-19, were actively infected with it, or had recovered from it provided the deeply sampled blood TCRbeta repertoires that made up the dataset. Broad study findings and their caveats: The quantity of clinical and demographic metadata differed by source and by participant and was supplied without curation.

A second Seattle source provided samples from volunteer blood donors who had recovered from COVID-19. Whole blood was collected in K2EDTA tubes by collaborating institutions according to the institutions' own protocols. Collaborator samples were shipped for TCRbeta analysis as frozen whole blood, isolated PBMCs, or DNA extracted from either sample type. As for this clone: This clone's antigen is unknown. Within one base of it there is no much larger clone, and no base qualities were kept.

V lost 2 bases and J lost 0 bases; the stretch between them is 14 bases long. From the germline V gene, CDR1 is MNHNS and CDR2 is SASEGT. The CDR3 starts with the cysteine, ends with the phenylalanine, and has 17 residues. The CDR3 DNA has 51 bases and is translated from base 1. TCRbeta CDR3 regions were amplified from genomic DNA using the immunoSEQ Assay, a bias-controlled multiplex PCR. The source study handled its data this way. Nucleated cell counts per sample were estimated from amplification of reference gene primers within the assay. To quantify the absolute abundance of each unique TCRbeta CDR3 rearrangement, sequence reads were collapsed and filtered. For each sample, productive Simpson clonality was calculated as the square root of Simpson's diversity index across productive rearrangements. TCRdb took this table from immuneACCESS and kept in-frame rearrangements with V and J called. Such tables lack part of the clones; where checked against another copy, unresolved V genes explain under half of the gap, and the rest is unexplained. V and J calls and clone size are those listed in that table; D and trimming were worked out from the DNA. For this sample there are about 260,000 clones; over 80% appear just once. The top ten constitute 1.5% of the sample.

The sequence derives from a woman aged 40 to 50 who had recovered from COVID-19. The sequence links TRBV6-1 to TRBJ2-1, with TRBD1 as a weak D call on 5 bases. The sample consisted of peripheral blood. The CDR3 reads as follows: CASSEYWGISSYNEQFF. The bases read TGTGCCAGCAGTGAATATTGGGGCATTAGCTCCTACAATGAGCAGTTCTTC.